This passage covers 24 T cell receptor beta chains from one sample sequenced in a study of T cell responses to AZD1222 COVID-19 vaccine. This table comes from immunoSEQ multiplex PCR, and its TCRdb copy is limited to in-frame clones, with some not included. The table includes around 200,000 clones, around nine tenths detected once. The input for sequencing was peripheral blood, taken on day 0 of AZD1222 vaccination. All receptors come from an adult in good health.

The V and J genes are TRBV29-1 and TRBJ1-6; 9 bases are shared with TRBD1. Germline assignment: CDR1 SQVTM and CDR2 ANQGSEA. The V and J ends lost 2 bases and 9 bases, in that order; junction bases with no gene match: 5. This CDR3 is built from 14 residues. In nucleotides, the CDR3 is TGCAGCGTTGAAACAGGGGGCGCAGGTTCACCCCTCCACTTT. Encoded protein: CSVETGGAGSPLHF.

This clone was picked up one time. This chain links TRBV7-2 with TRBJ2-4; D remains unclear. Germline V lookup: CDR1 SGHTA, CDR2 FQGNSA. With 5 bases removed from V and 8 bases from J, the gap between germline ends came to 16 bases. The CDR3 is 14 residues long. The CDR3 region has the DNA TGTGCCAGCAGCCTCTGGGCCGATCCGGACATTCAGTACTTC. It encodes CASSLWADPDIQYF.

The chain employs TRBV28 and TRBJ1-2, with no clear D. The CDR3 is 14 residues long. Trimming pared 2 bases from V and 0 bases from J, leaving 7 bases between. Germline CDR1 is MDHEN and CDR2 is SYDVKM. The CDR3: CASSLDTSNYGYTF. The CDR3 DNA is TGTGCCAGCAGTTTAGACACTTCTAACTATGGCTACACCTTC.

This clone was seen a handful of times. The chain carries TRBV4-3 and TRBJ2-5; a weak D match, TRBD2 (7 bases). The CDR3 has 15 amino acids. V lost 2 bases and J lost 5, with 15 bases in between. CDR1 is LGHNA and CDR2 is YSLEER in the germline V gene. In DNA, the CDR3 is TGCGCCAGCAGCCAAAATGTTCGGGGGGCCGAGACCCAGTACTTC. The encoded protein is CASSQNVRGAETQYF.

The CDR3 protein is CATKGRVYYGYTF. The CDR3 DNA is TGTGCCACCAAGGGGCGCGTCTACTATGGCTACACCTTC. This chain joins TRBV10-3 and TRBJ1-2; a possible D gene is TRBD1 (5 bases). Germline V gene data show CDR1 as ENHRY and CDR2 as SYGVKD. V lost 10 bases, J lost 3 bases, and 15 bases lay in between. This CDR3 spans 13 amino acids.

This chain uses TRBV9 with TRBJ1-2, with no clear D. CDR1 is SGDLS, CDR2 YYNGEE, per germline. This CDR3 comprises 15 residues. V was trimmed by 3 bases and J by 0 bases, leaving 12 bases between them. Written as DNA, the CDR3 is TGTGCCAGCAGCGCGCGGGCAGGACCTAACTATGGCTACACCTTC. Amino acids: CASSARAGPNYGYTF. Full variable domain (missing parts from reference TRBV9 and TRBJ1-2): DSGVTQTPKHLITATGQRVTLRCSPRSGDLSVYWYQQSLDQGLQFLIQYYNGEERAKGNILERFSAQQFPDLHSELNLSSLELGDSALYFCASSARAGPNYGYTFGSGTRLTVV.

The chain combines TRBV7-9 with TRBJ1-4; D possibly corresponds to TRBD1 (5 bases). Germline CDR1 and CDR2: SEHNR and FQNEAQ (reference sequence). This CDR3 spans 17 amino acids. Trimming left V 5 bases short and J 4 bases short, with 20 bases between. This CDR3 reads CASSQTGSDIHNEKLFF. The CDR3 region has the DNA TGTGCCAGCAGCCAGACCGGGTCGGACATACATAATGAAAAACTGTTTTTT.

The V gene is TRBV6-2 or TRBV6-3, the J gene TRBJ1-5; 8 positions match TRBD1. Trimming at V came to 4 bases and at J to 7 bases, leaving 3 bases not matched to a gene. From germline, CDR1 is MNHEY and CDR2 SVGEGT. The CDR3 is 13 residues long. In nucleotides, the CDR3 is TGTGCCAGCAGTTTGACAGGGGCACAGCCCCAGCATTTT. Translating gives CASSLTGAQPQHF.

This clone occurred once. V and J are TRBV9 and TRBJ1-2; D is undetermined. V gave up 4 bases and J gave up 1 base, with 2 bases separating them. CDR1 is SGDLS and CDR2 is YYNGEE in the germline V gene. CDR3 size: 11 residues. CDR3 sequence (DNA): TGTGCCAGCAGCTTTAACTATGGCTACACCTTC. As protein: CASSFNYGYTF.

This chain uses TRBV6-5 with TRBJ2-5; TRBD1 matches at 7 bases. V shed 6 bases, J shed 1 base, and the junction held 5 bases outside the gene matches. The germline CDR1 and CDR2 sequences are MNHEY and SVGAGI. The CDR3 is 14 amino acids. CDR3: CASSRGQVQETQYF. CDR3 DNA sequence: TGTGCCAGCAGCCGAGGACAGGTCCAAGAGACCCAGTACTTC.

The chain combines TRBV29-1 with TRBJ1-1; 8 bases line up with TRBD1. Per germline, CDR1 SQVTM and CDR2 ANQGSEA. After removal of 6 bases from V and 5 bases from J, the junction contained 8 bases not matched to a gene. The CDR3 consists of 13 residues. The CDR3 nucleotides read TGCAGCGTGGCCAGGGGGCTGAGGACTGAAGCTTTCTTT. Translated, it gives CSVARGLRTEAFF.

This clone showed up just a few times. This chain uses TRBV3-1 (or the pseudogene TRBV3-2) with TRBJ2-7; 10 bases agree with TRBD2. In germline, CDR1 is LGHDT, CDR2 YNNKEL (reference sequence). Trimming removed 0 bases from V and 5 bases from J; junction bases left unmatched: 10. The CDR3 runs 17 residues. CDR3 region: CASSQEARLAGVHEQYF. The CDR3 nucleotides read TGTGCCAGCAGCCAAGAAGCGAGGCTAGCGGGAGTCCACGAGCAGTACTTC.

The V call is TRBV27, the J call TRBJ1-5, with a tentative D call TRBD1 (5 bases). The CDR3 length is 13 residues. Germline loops: CDR1 MNHEY, CDR2 SMNVEV (reference sequence). V was clipped by 4 bases and J by 7 bases, with 11 bases between them. The DNA for the CDR3 is TGTGCCAGCAGTTCTCAGGGAGACCAGCCCCAGCATTTT. It is translated as CASSSQGDQPQHF.

This chain uses TRBV3-1 (or the pseudogene TRBV3-2) with TRBJ2-5; D is undetermined. CDR1 LGHDT and CDR2 YNNKEL come from the germline V gene (reference sequence). V was cut by 0 bases and J by 4 bases, with 0 bases left in between. This CDR3 contains 11 residues. As DNA, the CDR3 is TGTGCCAGCAGCCAAGAAGAGACCCAGTACTTC. This codes for CASSQEETQYF.

This rearrangement joins TRBV4-3 to TRBJ1-6; perhaps TRBD1 as D (6 bases). The V gene's germline CDR1 is LGHNA and CDR2 YSLEER. V lost 0 bases to trimming and J lost 7 bases, with 10 bases between them. The CDR3 is made up of 15 amino acids. CDR3 DNA: TGCGCCAGCAGCCAAGATGCAACAGGGAATTCACCCCTCCACTTT. Translating it yields CASSQDATGNSPLHF.

The genes are TRBV7-6 and TRBJ2-3; 13 nucleotides line up with TRBD2. The CDR3 length is 18 residues. V dropped 5 bases and J dropped 0; count of bases not matched to a gene: 8. CDR1 and CDR2 (germline): SGHVS, FNYEAQ. CDR3 amino acids: CASSVGLAGVSSTDTQYF. CDR3 nucleotide sequence: TGTGCCAGCAGCGTTGGACTAGCGGGAGTCTCTAGCACAGATACGCAGTATTTT. Full variable domain (missing parts from reference TRBV7-6 and TRBJ2-3): GAGVSQSPRYKVTKRGQDVALRCDPISGHVSLYWYRQALGQGPEFLTYFNYEAQQDKSGLPNDRFSAERPEGSISTLTIQRTEQRDSAMYRCASSVGLAGVSSTDTQYFGPGTRLTVL.

The chain couples TRBV9 to TRBJ1-5, with D possibly being TRBD1 (5 bases). Germline V CDR1 and CDR2: SGDLS, YYNGEE. Deletions cut 7 bases from V and 6 bases from J, with 11 bases between. CDR3 length: 12 residues. CDR3 DNA: TGTGCCAGCGGAGGGACGAGTCAGCCCCAGCATTTT. Its protein is CASGGTSQPQHF.

This clone came up a few times. The chain is built from TRBV21-1 and TRBJ2-7; TRBD2 is the table's D call, not checked against the DNA. TRBV21-1 is an annotated pseudogene. The CDR3 is 17 amino acids. The CDR3 nucleotides read TGTGCCAGCAGCCGGAAACTAGCGGTACAGAGCTCCTACGAGCAGTACTTC. Translation gives CASSRKLAVQSSYEQYF.

This clone was observed a single time. CDR3 sequence: CASSHAGGDTIYF. In DNA form, the CDR3 reads TGCGCCAGCAGCCATGCGGGGGGAGACACCATATATTTT. This chain connects TRBV4-1 to TRBJ1-3, with D tentatively TRBD1 (5 bases). CDR3 length: 13 amino acids. V lost 3 bases to trimming and J lost 8 bases, with 11 bases between them. The germline V gene encodes CDR1 MGHRA and CDR2 YSYEKL.

V and J are TRBV30 and TRBJ1-2; TRBD1 is a possible D gene (5 bases). V dropped 8 bases and J dropped 0 bases, with 13 bases sitting between them. This CDR3 region has 13 residues. CDR1 and CDR2 from the germline V gene are GTSNPN and SVGIG (reference sequence). CDR3 sequence: CASSGPANYGYTF. DNA of the CDR3: TGTGCCAGTTCGGGACCCGCTAACTATGGCTACACCTTC.

The rearrangement joins TRBV5-6 to TRBJ1-6; 7 nucleotides align to TRBD1. This CDR3 is built from 15 residues. Germline values: CDR1 SGHDT, CDR2 YYEEEE. With V trimmed by 1 base and J by 7 bases, 5 bases remained unmatched. CDR3 sequence: CASSLSQGVNSPLHF. The CDR3, as DNA: TGTGCCAGCAGCTTGTCGCAGGGGGTCAATTCACCCCTCCACTTT.

The chain combines TRBV13 with TRBJ2-5, with no clear D. This CDR3 is built from 14 residues. Trimming pared 3 bases from V and 2 bases from J, leaving 10 bases between. Germline CDR1 PRHDT, CDR2 FYEKMQ (reference sequence). The chain's CDR3 is CASSLLGFQETQYF. CDR3 DNA sequence: TGTGCCAGCAGCTTGTTGGGATTTCAAGAGACCCAGTACTTC. Using reference TRBV13 and TRBJ2-5 for the parts outside the CDR3, the full variable domain is AAGVIQSPRHLIKEKRETATLKCYPIPRHDTVYWYQQGPGQDPQFLISFYEKMQSDKGSIPDRFSAQQFSDYHSELNMSSLELGDSALYFCASSLLGFQETQYFGPGTRLLVL.

This clone was seen once. At the DNA level, this CDR3 is encoded by other sequences in the same sample as well. This chain links TRBV5-1 with TRBJ2-3, with 9 bases that match TRBD2. This CDR3 has 15 amino acids. Trimming removed 6 bases from V and 2 bases from J; junction bases left unmatched: 7. Germline loops: CDR1 SGHRS, CDR2 YFSETQ. Here the CDR3 reads CASTLAGRDTDTQYF. The CDR3 region has the DNA TGCGCCAGCACCCTAGCGGGGAGAGACACAGATACGCAGTATTTT.

The chain carries TRBV7-9 and TRBJ1-4; TRBD1 matches 9 bases. This CDR3 is built from 16 residues. V lost 1 base to trimming and J lost 13 bases; unmatched junction nucleotides: 13. The germline gives CDR1 SEHNR, CDR2 FQNEAQ (reference sequence). CDR3 sequence (DNA): TGTGCCAGCAGCTTAGTGGGACAGGGCCTTAAAGGGGGACTGTTTTTT. Translation gives CASSLVGQGLKGGLFF.